This T cell receptor (beta chain) was captured in a study of blood T cells in healthy people across ages. This clonotype was detected only a few times. Its antigen is unknown. Looked up from germline, CDR1 is SGHTA and CDR2 is FQGNSA. Trimming cost V 5 bases and J 11 bases; bases outside gene matches: 10. The CDR3 has 13 residues. No fewer than 5.5 micrograms of total RNA were isolated from every sample. It was with a sample-barcoded 5' primer and a J-beta primer mix that a second PCR of roughly 7 to 11 cycles was run. Each cDNA molecule was tagged by a template-switch adaptor with 12 random nucleotides. TCRdb reprocessed the 5' RACE reads via MiXCR and lists one record per CDR3 protein. Of about 400,000 distinct CDR3 sequences listed, 50% to 60% are singletons. General observations from the study: Diversity of TCR beta per million T cells declined in a roughly linear way with age. Aged donors had fewer naive CD4+ cells and lower diversity than long-lived donors.

V and J are TRBV7-2 and TRBJ2-5; 8 nucleotides agree with TRBD2. The specimen sequenced was blood. This receptor was obtained from a man aged 60-69 years in good health. CDR3 nucleotide sequence: TGTGCCAGCAGCCCGGGGGGGTTGGGTGAGCAGTACTTC. Protein sequence: CASSPGGLGEQYF.